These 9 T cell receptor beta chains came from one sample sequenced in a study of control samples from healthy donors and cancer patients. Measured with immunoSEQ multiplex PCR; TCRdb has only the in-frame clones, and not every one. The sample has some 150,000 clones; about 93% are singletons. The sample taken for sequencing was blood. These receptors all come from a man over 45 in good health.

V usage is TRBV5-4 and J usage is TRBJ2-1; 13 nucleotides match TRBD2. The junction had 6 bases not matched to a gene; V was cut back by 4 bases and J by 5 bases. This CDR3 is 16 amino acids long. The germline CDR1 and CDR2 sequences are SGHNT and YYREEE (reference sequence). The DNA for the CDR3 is TGTGCCAGCAGCAGGGACGGACTAGCGGGAGACAATGAGCAGTTCTTC. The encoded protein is CASSRDGLAGDNEQFF.

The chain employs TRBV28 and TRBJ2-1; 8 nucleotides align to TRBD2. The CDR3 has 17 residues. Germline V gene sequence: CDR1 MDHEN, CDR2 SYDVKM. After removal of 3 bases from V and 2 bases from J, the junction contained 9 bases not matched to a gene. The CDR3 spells CASSFPLAGYTYNEQFF. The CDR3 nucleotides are TGTGCCAGCAGTTTTCCCCTAGCGGGCTATACCTACAATGAGCAGTTCTTC.

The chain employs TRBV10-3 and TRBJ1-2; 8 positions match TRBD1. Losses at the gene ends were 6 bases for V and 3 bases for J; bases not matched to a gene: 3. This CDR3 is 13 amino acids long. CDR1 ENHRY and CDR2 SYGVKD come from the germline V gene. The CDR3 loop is CAISPDRDYGYTF. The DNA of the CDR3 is TGTGCCATCAGCCCGGACAGGGACTATGGCTACACCTTC.

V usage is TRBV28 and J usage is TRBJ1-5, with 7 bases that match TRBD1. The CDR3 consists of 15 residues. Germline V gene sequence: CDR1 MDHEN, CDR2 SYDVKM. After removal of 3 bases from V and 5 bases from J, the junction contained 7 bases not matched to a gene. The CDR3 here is CASSLVSTGYQPQHF. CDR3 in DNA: TGTGCCAGCAGTTTGGTTTCGACAGGGTATCAGCCCCAGCATTTT.

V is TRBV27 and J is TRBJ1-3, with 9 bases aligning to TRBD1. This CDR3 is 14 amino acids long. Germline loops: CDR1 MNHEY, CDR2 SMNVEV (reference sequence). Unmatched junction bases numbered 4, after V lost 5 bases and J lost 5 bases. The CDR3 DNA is TGTGCCAGCAGTAAACAGGGGGCGAGAAACACCATATATTTT. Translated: CASSKQGARNTIYF.

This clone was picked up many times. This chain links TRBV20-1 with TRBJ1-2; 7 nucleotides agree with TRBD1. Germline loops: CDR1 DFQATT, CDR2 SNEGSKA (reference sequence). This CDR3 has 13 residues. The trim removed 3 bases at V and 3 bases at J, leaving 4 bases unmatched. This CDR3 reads CSASEGAHYGYTF. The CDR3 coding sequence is TGCAGTGCTAGTGAGGGGGCCCACTATGGCTACACCTTC.

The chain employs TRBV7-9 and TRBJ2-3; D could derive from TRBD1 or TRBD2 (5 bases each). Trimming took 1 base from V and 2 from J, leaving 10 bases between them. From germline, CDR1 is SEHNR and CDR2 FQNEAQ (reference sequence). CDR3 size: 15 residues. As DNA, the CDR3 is TGTGCCAGCAGCTTAGGGGACGGGGTCACAGATACGCAGTATTTT. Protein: CASSLGDGVTDTQYF.

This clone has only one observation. The CDR3 is CASSPTHGNQPQHF. The CDR3 DNA follows: TGTGCCAGCAGTCCTACGCACGGCAATCAGCCCCAGCATTTT. The chain joins TRBV6-5 to TRBJ1-5; D is undetermined. V was trimmed by 5 bases and J by 2 bases, leaving 10 bases between them. CDR3 length: 14 amino acids. Germline values: CDR1 MNHEY, CDR2 SVGAGI.

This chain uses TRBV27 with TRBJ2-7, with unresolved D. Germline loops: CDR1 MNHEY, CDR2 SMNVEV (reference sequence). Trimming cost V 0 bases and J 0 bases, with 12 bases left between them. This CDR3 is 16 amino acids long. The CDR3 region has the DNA TGTGCCAGCAGTTTATCGTGGCCCGCATCCTCCTACGAGCAGTACTTC. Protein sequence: CASSLSWPASSYEQYF.